Below, 19 T cell receptor beta chains from the same sample are listed, as sequenced in a study of glioma-infiltrating T cells after dendritic cell vaccination. Time point denoted: after dendritic cell vaccination, including at tumor progression/relapse. Data came from immunoSEQ multiplex PCR; TCRdb stores just in-frame clones and leaves some out. The sample has approximately 48,000 clones, around 91% seen once. Here the sequenced sample was blood, taken after dendritic cell vaccination. The receptors derive from a human donor with glioblastoma.

The chain links TRBV9 to TRBJ2-7, with 8 bases matching TRBD2. Germline assignment: CDR1 SGDLS and CDR2 YYNGEE. The CDR3 loop spans 13 amino acids. V was pared by 4 bases and J by 2 bases, with 2 bases of the junction left unmatched. Written as DNA, the CDR3 is TGTGCCAGCAGCCGGCGGGGGGCCTACGAGCAGTACTTC. It encodes CASSRRGAYEQYF. Drawing the rest from reference TRBV9 and TRBJ2-7, the complete variable domain is DSGVTQTPKHLITATGQRVTLRCSPRSGDLSVYWYQQSLDQGLQFLIQYYNGEERAKGNILERFSAQQFPDLHSELNLSSLELGDSALYFCASSRRGAYEQYFGPGTRLTVT.

Details on this clone: This CDR3 is also generated by other DNA sequences in the sample. This chain joins TRBV5-1 and TRBJ2-6, with 7 bases that match TRBD1. The germline gives CDR1 SGHRS, CDR2 YFSETQ. The CDR3 is made up of 19 amino acids. V lost 0 bases, J lost 0 bases, and 9 bases stayed unmatched. CDR3 coding DNA: TGCGCCAGCAGCTTGGCGGGACAGAGGACCTTCTCTGGGGCCAACGTCCTGACTTTC. Protein sequence: CASSLAGQRTFSGANVLTF.

The chain recombines TRBV14 with TRBJ1-1; D is unresolved. The CDR3 runs to 14 residues. Germline assignment: CDR1 SGHDN and CDR2 FVKESK. The V gene lost 4 bases and the J gene lost 5 bases, with 14 bases spanning the gap. The DNA for the CDR3 is TGTGCCAGCAGCCTAGCGTATGGTGGGACTGAAGCTTTCTTT. Protein product: CASSLAYGGTEAFF.

The V call is TRBV28, the J call TRBJ1-1; 8 bases are a match to TRBD1. The CDR3 totals 16 residues. J lost 1 base, V lost 3 bases, and 7 bases had no gene match. CDR1 is MDHEN and CDR2 is SYDVKM in the germline V gene. CDR3 DNA: TGTGCCAGCAGTTTGAGCCAGGGGGCGGGGAACACTGAAGCTTTCTTT. Its protein product is CASSLSQGAGNTEAFF.

The chain employs TRBV28 and TRBJ2-1, with 13 bases aligning to TRBD2. The germline V gene has CDR1 MDHEN and CDR2 SYDVKM. This CDR3 region has 18 residues. V gave up 6 bases and J gave up 4 bases; unmatched junction bases: 12. CDR3 bases: TGTGCCAGCAGCCGAAACCCCGGGACTAGCGGGATTTACAATGAGCAGTTCTTC. This encodes CASSRNPGTSGIYNEQFF.

The rearrangement uses TRBV6-4 and TRBJ2-3; 10 bases are shared with TRBD2. CDR1 MRHNA and CDR2 SNTAGT come from the germline V gene. The CDR3 is 14 residues long. Losses at the gene ends were 5 bases for V and 4 bases for J; bases not matched to a gene: 3. CDR3 amino acids: CASSPGLASDTQYF. Here the CDR3 DNA reads TGTGCCAGCAGTCCGGGACTAGCGTCAGATACGCAGTATTTT.

The rearrangement uses TRBV10-3 and TRBJ2-2; 10 bases align to TRBD2. Germline values: CDR1 ENHRY, CDR2 SYGVKD. V lost 7 bases, J lost 5 bases, and 19 bases stayed unmatched. The CDR3 is made up of 19 amino acids. DNA for the CDR3: TGTGCCATCAAGGGGTCTAGCGGGAGTACCGAGGAACGAACCGGGGAGCTGTTTTTT. This gives the protein CAIKGSSGSTEERTGELFF.

The chain joins TRBV21-1 to TRBJ1-5. TRBV21-1 is recorded as a pseudogene. This CDR3 contains 16 residues. CDR3 region: CASSKGRRVGNQPQHF. The CDR3 DNA is TGTGCCAGCAGCAAGGGGAGGAGGGTTGGCAATCAGCCCCAGCATTTT.

The chain links TRBV7-2 to TRBJ1-5; no definite D call. The CDR3 has 14 residues. Germline V gene lookup returns CDR1 SGHTA and CDR2 FQGNSA. Trimming pared 8 bases from V and 5 bases from J, leaving 16 bases between. The CDR3 reads CASASADFYQPQHF. CDR3 nucleotide sequence: TGTGCCAGCGCCTCCGCGGATTTTTATCAGCCCCAGCATTTT. The full variable domain, rest sourced from reference TRBV7-2 and TRBJ1-5, is GAGVSQSPSNKVTEKGKDVELRCDPISGHTALYWYRQSLGQGLEFLIYFQGNSAPDKSGLPSDRFSAERTGGSVSTLTIQRTQQEDSAVYLCASASADFYQPQHFGDGTRLSIL.

This chain links TRBV28 with TRBJ1-2; D is unclear. This CDR3 has 16 residues. V lost 3 bases and J lost 0, with 14 bases in between. Germline V gene sequence: CDR1 MDHEN, CDR2 SYDVKM. CDR3 DNA: TGTGCCAGCAGTTTTTCACCGACAATAGCTAACTATGGCTACACCTTC. Translated: CASSFSPTIANYGYTF.

This chain joins TRBV21-1 and TRBJ2-5; the D segment call TRBD1 is taken from the table without a DNA check. The J call could be wrong; TRBJ2-7 is a better fit for the DNA end. TRBV21-1 is designated a pseudogene. The CDR3 is made up of 14 amino acids. This CDR3 reads CASSQQVENYEQYF. DNA of the CDR3: TGTGCCAGCAGCCAACAGGTCGAGAACTACGAGCAGTACTTC.

The chain is built from TRBV19 and TRBJ1-1; 8 bases agree with TRBD1. Germline CDR1 and CDR2: LNHDA and SQIVND (reference sequence). The CDR3 is 15 amino acids. With 6 bases clipped from V and 0 bases from J, the junction kept 6 bases outside the gene matches. DNA of the CDR3: TGTGCCAGTAGACCGGGACAGGAGATGAACACTGAAGCTTTCTTT. This codes for CASRPGQEMNTEAFF.

J is TRBJ2-3 and V is TRBV2; TRBD2 agrees at 14 bases. The V and J ends lost 5 bases and 3 bases, in that order; junction bases with no gene match: 4. Germline V lookup: CDR1 SNHLY, CDR2 FYNNEI. The CDR3 is 16 residues long. CDR3 sequence: CASSLTSGRGTDTQYF. The DNA of the CDR3 is TGTGCCAGCAGTCTGACTAGCGGGAGGGGAACAGATACGCAGTATTTT.

V and J are TRBV6-6 and TRBJ1-2; no clear D. CDR1 and CDR2 from the germline V gene are MNHNY and SVGAGI (reference sequence). The CDR3 sequence is 14 residues long. V was clipped by 5 bases and J by 2 bases, with 12 bases between them. CDR3 DNA sequence: TGTGCCAGCAGTACGAGCGAAAGCAACTATGGCTACACCTTC. It encodes CASSTSESNYGYTF.

This chain connects TRBV19 to TRBJ2-7; 11 nucleotides line up with TRBD1. The CDR3 loop spans 14 amino acids. The V and J ends lost 6 bases and 7 bases, in that order; junction bases with no gene match: 8. Germline V gene lookup returns CDR1 LNHDA and CDR2 SQIVND (reference sequence). CDR3 loop: CASSGTGGGWEQYF. Written as DNA, the CDR3 is TGTGCCAGTAGCGGGACAGGGGGAGGATGGGAGCAGTACTTC. The full variable domain, rest sourced from reference TRBV19 and TRBJ2-7, is DGGITQSPKYLFRKEGQNVTLSCEQNLNHDAMYWYRQDPGQGLRLIYYSQIVNDFQKGDIAEGYSVSREKKESFPLTVTSAQKNPTAFYLCASSGTGGGWEQYFGPGTRLTVT.

As for this clone: Germline is not matched at one junction end, which may reflect a read error. This sequence joins TRBV7-7 and TRBJ2-1, with 8 nucleotides matching TRBD1. The CDR3 covers 15 residues. Germline values: CDR1 SSHAT, CDR2 FNYEAQ (reference sequence). Here the CDR3 DNA reads TGTGCTAGCAGCGCATCAGGGGGCCCACTCAATGAGCAGTTCTTC. Its translation is CASSASGGPLNEQFF.

V gene TRBV6-5 combines with J gene TRBJ1-4; TRBD1 is a possible D gene (6 bases). Germline V gene data show CDR1 as MNHEY and CDR2 as SVGAGI. The CDR3 runs 15 residues. V lost 6 bases to trimming and J lost 8 bases, with 19 bases between them. The CDR3 is CASSRMRGAREKLFF. CDR3 nucleotides: TGTGCCAGCAGCCGCATGCGGGGGGCTCGGGAAAAACTGTTTTTT.

The rearrangement links TRBV4-3 to TRBJ2-2; maybe TRBD2 (6 bases). The germline V gene encodes CDR1 LGHNA and CDR2 YSLEER. Trimming took 0 bases from V and 9 from J, leaving 11 bases between them. The CDR3 length is 14 residues. The CDR3 is CASSQDTSPWELFF. The CDR3 nucleotides are TGCGCCAGCAGCCAAGATACTAGCCCCTGGGAGCTGTTTTTT.

The chain carries TRBV5-6 and TRBJ2-3, with D tentatively TRBD1 (5 bases). This CDR3 contains 15 residues. Trimming took 1 base from V and 0 from J, leaving 9 bases between them. The germline gives CDR1 SGHDT, CDR2 YYEEEE. The CDR3 DNA is TGTGCCAGCAGCTTGTGGACATCGAGCACAGATACGCAGTATTTT. Its translation: CASSLWTSSTDTQYF.